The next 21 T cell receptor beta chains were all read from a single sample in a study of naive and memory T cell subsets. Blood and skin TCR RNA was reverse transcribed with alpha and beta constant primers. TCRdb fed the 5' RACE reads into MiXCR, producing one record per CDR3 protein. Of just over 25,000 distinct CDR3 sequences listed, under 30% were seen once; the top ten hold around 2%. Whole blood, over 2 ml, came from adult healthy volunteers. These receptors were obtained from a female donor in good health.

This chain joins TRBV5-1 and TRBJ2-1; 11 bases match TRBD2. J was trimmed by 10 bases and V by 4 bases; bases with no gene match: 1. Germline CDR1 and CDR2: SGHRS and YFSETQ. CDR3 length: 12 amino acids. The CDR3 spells CASSRTSGEQFF. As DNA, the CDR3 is TGCGCCAGCAGCCGGACTAGCGGGGAGCAGTTCTTC.

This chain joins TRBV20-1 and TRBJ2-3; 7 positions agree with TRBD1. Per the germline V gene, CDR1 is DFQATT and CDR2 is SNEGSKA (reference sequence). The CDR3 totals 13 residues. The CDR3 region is CSGTAHSTDTQYF. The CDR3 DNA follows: TGCAGCGGGACAGCTCATAGCACAGATACGCAGTATTTT.

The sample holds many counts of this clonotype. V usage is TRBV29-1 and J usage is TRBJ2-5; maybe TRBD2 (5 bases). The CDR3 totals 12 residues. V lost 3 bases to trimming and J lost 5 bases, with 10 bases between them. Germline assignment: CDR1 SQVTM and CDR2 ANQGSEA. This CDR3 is CSVERAWETQYF. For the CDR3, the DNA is TGCAGCGTTGAGCGGGCCTGGGAGACCCAGTACTTC.

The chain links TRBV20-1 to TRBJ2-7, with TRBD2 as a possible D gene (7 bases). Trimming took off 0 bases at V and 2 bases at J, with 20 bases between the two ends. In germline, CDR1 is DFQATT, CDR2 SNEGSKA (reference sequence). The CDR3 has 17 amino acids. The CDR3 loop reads CSARDRWGREKTYEQYF. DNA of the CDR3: TGCAGTGCTAGAGATCGCTGGGGGCGGGAGAAAACCTACGAGCAGTACTTC.

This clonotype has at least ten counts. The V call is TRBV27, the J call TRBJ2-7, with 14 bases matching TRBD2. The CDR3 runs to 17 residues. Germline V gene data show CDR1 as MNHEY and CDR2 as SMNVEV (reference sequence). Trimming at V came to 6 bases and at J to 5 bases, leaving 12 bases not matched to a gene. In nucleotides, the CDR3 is TGTGCCAGCAGCCCCCTCCGACTAGCGGGAGGGTCCCACGAGCAGTACTTC. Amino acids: CASSPLRLAGGSHEQYF.

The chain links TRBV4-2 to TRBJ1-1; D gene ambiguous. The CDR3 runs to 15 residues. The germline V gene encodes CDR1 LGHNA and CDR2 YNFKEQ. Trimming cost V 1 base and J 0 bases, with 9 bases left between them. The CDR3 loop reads CASSQVGQMNTEAFF. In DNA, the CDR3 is TGTGCCAGCAGCCAAGTAGGGCAGATGAACACTGAAGCTTTCTTT.

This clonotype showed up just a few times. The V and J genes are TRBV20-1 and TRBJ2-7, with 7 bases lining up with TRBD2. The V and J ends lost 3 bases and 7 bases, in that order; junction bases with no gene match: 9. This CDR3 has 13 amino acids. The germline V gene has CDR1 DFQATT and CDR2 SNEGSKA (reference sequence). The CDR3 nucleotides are TGCAGTGCTAGGAAACGGGAGGTGGGTGAGCAGTACTTC. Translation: CSARKREVGEQYF.

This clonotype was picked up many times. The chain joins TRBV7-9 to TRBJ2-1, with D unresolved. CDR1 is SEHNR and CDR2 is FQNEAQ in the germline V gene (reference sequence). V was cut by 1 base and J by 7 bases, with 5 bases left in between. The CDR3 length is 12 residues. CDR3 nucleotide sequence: TGTGCCAGCAGCTTAGTTGCAAATGAGCAGTTCTTC. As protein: CASSLVANEQFF. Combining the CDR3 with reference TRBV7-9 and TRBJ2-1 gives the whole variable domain DTGVSQNPRHKITKRGQNVTFRCDPISEHNRLYWYRQTLGQGPEFLTYFQNEAQLEKSRLLSDRFSAERPKGSFSTLEIQRTEQGDSAMYLCASSLVANEQFFGPGTRLTVL.

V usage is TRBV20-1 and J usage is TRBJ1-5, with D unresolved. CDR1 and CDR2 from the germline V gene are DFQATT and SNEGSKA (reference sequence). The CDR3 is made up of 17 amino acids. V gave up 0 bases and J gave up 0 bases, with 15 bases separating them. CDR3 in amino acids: CSARDRREHYSNQPQHF. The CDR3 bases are TGCAGTGCTAGAGATCGGCGGGAACATTATAGCAATCAGCCCCAGCATTTT.

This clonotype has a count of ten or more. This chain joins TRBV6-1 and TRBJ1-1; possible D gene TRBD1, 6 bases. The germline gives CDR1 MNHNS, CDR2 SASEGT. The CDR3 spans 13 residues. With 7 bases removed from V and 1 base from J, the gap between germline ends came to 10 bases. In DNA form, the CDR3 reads TGTGCCAGCACACAGGGCCGGAACACTGAAGCTTTCTTT. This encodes CASTQGRNTEAFF.

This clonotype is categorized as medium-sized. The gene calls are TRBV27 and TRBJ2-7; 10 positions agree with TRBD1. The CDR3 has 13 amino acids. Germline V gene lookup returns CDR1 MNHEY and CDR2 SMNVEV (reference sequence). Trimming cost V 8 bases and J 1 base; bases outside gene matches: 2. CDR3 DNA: TGTGCCAGCCAGGACAGGGGGTCCTACGAGCAGTACTTC. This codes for CASQDRGSYEQYF.

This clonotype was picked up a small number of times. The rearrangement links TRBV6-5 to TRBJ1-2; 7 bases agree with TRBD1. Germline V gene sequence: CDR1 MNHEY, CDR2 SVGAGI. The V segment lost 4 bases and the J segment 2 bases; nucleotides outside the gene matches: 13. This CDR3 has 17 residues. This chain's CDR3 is CASSSPRDRDPNYGYTF. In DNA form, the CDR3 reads TGTGCCAGCAGTTCTCCTCGAGACAGGGACCCAAACTATGGCTACACCTTC.

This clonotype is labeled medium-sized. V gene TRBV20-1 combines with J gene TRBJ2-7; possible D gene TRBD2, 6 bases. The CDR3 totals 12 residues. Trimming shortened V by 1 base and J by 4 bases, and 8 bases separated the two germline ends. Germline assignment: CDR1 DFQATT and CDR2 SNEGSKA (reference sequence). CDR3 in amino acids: CSARAGVYEQYF. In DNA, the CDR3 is TGCAGTGCTAGAGCGGGAGTATACGAGCAGTACTTC.

CDR3 sequence: CASSYGNQGRGTEAFF. The CDR3 coding sequence is TGTGCCAGCAGTTACGGAAACCAGGGGAGAGGCACTGAAGCTTTCTTT. The chain employs TRBV6-6 and TRBJ1-1, with D possibly TRBD1 on 6 matching bases. The CDR3 extends over 16 amino acids. The V gene's germline CDR1 is MNHNY and CDR2 SVGAGI (reference sequence). Trimming stripped 2 bases from V and 4 bases from J, with 17 bases between.

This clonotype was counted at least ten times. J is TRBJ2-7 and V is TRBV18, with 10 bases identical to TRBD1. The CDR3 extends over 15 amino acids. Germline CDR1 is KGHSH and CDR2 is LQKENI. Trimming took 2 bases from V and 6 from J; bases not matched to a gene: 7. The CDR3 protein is CASSPTGTGESEQYF. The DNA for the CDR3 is TGTGCCAGCTCACCAACCGGGACAGGGGAGTCCGAGCAGTACTTC.

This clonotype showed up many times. As DNA, the CDR3 is TGTGCCAGCAGCTTAGACGGCGGGAGGTCATACTTC. This translates into CASSLDGGRSYF. This chain links TRBV11-2 with TRBJ2-4; 8 bases fit TRBD2. Trimming took 0 bases from V and 16 from J; bases not matched to a gene: 5. This CDR3 has 12 residues. CDR1 SGHAT and CDR2 FQNNGV come from the germline V gene.

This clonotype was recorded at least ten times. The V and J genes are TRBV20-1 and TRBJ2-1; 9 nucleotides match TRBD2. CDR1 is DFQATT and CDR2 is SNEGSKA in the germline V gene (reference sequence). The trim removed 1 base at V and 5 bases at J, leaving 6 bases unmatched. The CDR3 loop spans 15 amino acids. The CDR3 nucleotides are TGCAGTGCTAGAGGAGTACTAGCGGGCAACAATGAGCAGTTCTTC. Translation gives CSARGVLAGNNEQFF.

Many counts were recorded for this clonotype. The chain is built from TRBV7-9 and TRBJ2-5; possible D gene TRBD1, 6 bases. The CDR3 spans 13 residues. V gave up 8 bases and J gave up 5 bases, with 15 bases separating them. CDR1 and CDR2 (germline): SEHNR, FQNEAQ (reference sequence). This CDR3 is CASRDKGGETQYF. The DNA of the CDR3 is TGTGCCAGCCGGGACAAAGGGGGTGAGACCCAGTACTTC.

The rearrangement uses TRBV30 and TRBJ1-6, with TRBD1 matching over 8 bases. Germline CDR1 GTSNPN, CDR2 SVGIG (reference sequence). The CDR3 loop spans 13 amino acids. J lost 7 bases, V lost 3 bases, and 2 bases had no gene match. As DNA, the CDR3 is TGTGCCTGGAGGGACAGGGTAAATTCACCCCTCCACTTT. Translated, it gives CAWRDRVNSPLHF.

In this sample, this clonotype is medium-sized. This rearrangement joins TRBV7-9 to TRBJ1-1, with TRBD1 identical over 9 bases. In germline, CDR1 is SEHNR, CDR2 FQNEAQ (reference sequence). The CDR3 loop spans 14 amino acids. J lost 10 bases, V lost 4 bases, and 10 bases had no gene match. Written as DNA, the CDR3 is TGTGCCAGCAGCTACCGTATGGACAGGGGATTAGCTTTCTTT. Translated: CASSYRMDRGLAFF.

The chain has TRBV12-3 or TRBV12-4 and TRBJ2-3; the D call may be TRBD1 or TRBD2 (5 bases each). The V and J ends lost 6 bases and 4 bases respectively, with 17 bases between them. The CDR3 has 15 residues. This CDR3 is CASSDTYRGPDTQYF. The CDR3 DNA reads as TGTGCCAGCAGCGACACATACCGGGGCCCAGATACGCAGTATTTT.